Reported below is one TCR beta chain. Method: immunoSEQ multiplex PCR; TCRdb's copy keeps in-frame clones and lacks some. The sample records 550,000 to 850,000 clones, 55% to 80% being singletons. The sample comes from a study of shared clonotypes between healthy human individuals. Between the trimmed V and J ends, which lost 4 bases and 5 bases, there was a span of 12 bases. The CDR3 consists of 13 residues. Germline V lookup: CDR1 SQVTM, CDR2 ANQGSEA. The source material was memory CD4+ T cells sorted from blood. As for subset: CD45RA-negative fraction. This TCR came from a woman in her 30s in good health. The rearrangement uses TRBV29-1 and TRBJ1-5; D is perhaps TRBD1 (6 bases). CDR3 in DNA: TGCAGCGTTGTCGAGACAGGTGATCAGCCCCAGCATTTT. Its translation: CSVVETGDQPQHF.